Below, 5 T cell receptor beta chains from the same sample are listed, as sequenced in a study of blood T cell repertoires in COVID-19 (dated by TCRdb to about 2020). The receptor library was made with the immunoSEQ multiplex PCR assay. The clones in this table, taken by TCRdb from immuneACCESS, are in-frame only. Not every clone is retained; where verified, under half of the shortfall comes from an unresolved V gene, and the cause of the rest is unknown. The sample table holds under 60,000 clones, of which 82% were seen once. Of the sample, roughly 3.2% is held by the ten largest clones. The sequencing sample was made of peripheral blood. The source of these receptors is a man aged 55 to 70 with acute or convalescent COVID-19.

The gene calls are TRBV5-1 and TRBJ2-1, with 10 bases that match TRBD2. The CDR3 spans 15 residues. Unmatched junction bases numbered 5, after V lost 6 bases and J lost 2 bases. The germline CDR1 and CDR2 sequences are SGHRS and YFSETQ. The CDR3 sequence: CASTVAGGAYNEQFF. The CDR3 region has the DNA TGCGCCAGCACAGTAGCGGGGGGCGCCTACAATGAGCAGTTCTTC. Full variable domain (remainder filled in from reference TRBV5-1 and TRBJ2-1): KAGVTQTPRYLIKTRGQQVTLSCSPISGHRSVSWYQQTPGQGLQFLFEYFSETQRNKGNFPGRFSGRQFSNSRSEMNVSTLELGDSALYLCASTVAGGAYNEQFFGPGTRLTVL.

The chain joins TRBV5-4 to TRBJ2-2; D remains unclear. V was trimmed by 2 bases and J by 0 bases, leaving 8 bases between them. The CDR3 is made up of 15 amino acids. The germline V gene encodes CDR1 SGHNT and CDR2 YYREEE (reference sequence). The CDR3, as DNA: TGTGCCAGCAGCTTAAACAGAGCGAACACCGGGGAGCTGTTTTTT. Translation gives CASSLNRANTGELFF.

The chain couples TRBV27 to TRBJ2-3; D perhaps matches TRBD1 (7 bases). The germline CDR1 and CDR2 sequences are MNHEY and SMNVEV (reference sequence). V was cut by 3 bases and J by 14 bases, with 21 bases left in between. CDR3 length: 14 amino acids. The CDR3: CASSLGLRGVPPYF. Written as DNA, the CDR3 is TGTGCCAGCAGTTTGGGCCTCAGGGGGGTCCCTCCGTATTTT.

This sequence joins TRBV12-3 or TRBV12-4 and TRBJ1-2, with 7 bases aligning to TRBD1. This CDR3 comprises 13 residues. Germline trimming cut 4 bases from V and 6 bases from J; bases unmatched to any gene: 5. This CDR3 reads CASSSQGINGYTF. For the CDR3, the DNA is TGTGCCAGCAGTTCACAGGGGATTAATGGCTACACCTTC.

The chain is built from TRBV5-1 and TRBJ1-1; TRBD1 aligns across 7 bases. V shed 1 base, J shed 6 bases, and the junction held 6 bases outside the gene matches. Germline V gene data show CDR1 as SGHRS and CDR2 as YFSETQ. The length of the CDR3 is 14 residues. The CDR3 protein is CASSLRSDRPEAFF. CDR3 nucleotide sequence: TGCGCCAGCAGCTTGAGATCGGACAGGCCTGAAGCTTTCTTT.